This T cell receptor beta chain was captured by sequencing in a study of siplizumab effects on memory and regulatory T cells. Study conclusions and caveats: An assignable naive or memory phenotype was lacking in roughly 80-96% of proliferating CD4+ or CD8+ clones. Where siplizumab was present, mappable alloreactive CD4+ clones averaged approximately 73% Treg-derived, compared with roughly 26% in controls.

V lost 11 bases to trimming and J lost 4 bases; unmatched junction nucleotides: 11. CDR1 is LNHDA, CDR2 SQIVND, per germline (reference sequence). The CDR3 length is 13 residues. About 10^5 TCR templates were measured in each sample. Sequencing used immunoSEQ multiplex PCR; TCRdb keeps in-frame clones, though not all of them. Counted here are about 91,000 clones, approximately 94% occurring once; the ten biggest clones make up 6.5%. About this clone: Its antigen is currently unknown.

This receptor was obtained from a human donor in good health. V is TRBV19 and J is TRBJ2-7; TRBD2 matches at 7 bases. Sequenced sample: CD8+ T cells sorted from blood. CDR3 sequence (DNA): TGTGCCTCCGGGGGAGGGTTAAGTTACGAGCAGTACTTC. Translated, it gives CASGGGLSYEQYF. The variable domain in full, with the rest retrieved from reference TRBV19 and TRBJ2-7, is DGGITQSPKYLFRKEGQNVTLSCEQNLNHDAMYWYRQDPGQGLRLIYYSQIVNDFQKGDIAEGYSVSREKKESFPLTVTSAQKNPTAFYLCASGGGLSYEQYFGPGTRLTVT.